This TCR beta chain was identified in a study of cytomegalovirus exposure and HLA in healthy donors. The germline CDR1 and CDR2 sequences are GTSNPN and SVGIG (reference sequence). Trimming pared 5 bases from V and 0 bases from J, leaving 11 bases between. CDR3 length: 14 residues. The PCR employed 60 Vbeta primers together with 13 Jbeta primers. The table came from immunoSEQ multiplex PCR; TCRdb's copy has only in-frame clones and leaves some out. In the table there are 60,000 to 75,000 clones, around 70% of which are singletons. Study-wide results and limits: In vitro testing confirmed a few CMV-associated chains as specific for CMV antigens. The productive fraction for most TCR beta V segments was about 90% or about 30% in an earlier analysis. By a later analysis, the bulk of CMV-associated TCR beta chains appeared HLA-restricted. It has been reported that TCR beta sequences accurately predicted the HLA-A and HLA-B alleles of most subjects.

On this clone itself: Its antigen remains unknown.

The sequencing input was PBMCs. This clonotype was obtained from a woman in her 30s in good health and CMV-seropositive. This rearrangement joins TRBV30 to TRBJ1-3; D uncertain. CDR3 nucleotides: TGTGCCTGGGACCAGACACGCTCTGGAAACACCATATATTTT. Translated, it gives CAWDQTRSGNTIYF. The full variable domain, rest sourced from reference TRBV30 and TRBJ1-3, is SQTIHQWPATLVQPVGSPLSLECTVEGTSNPNLYWYRQAAGRGLQLLFYSVGIGQISSEVPQNLSASRPQDRQFILSSKKLLLSDSGFYLCAWDQTRSGNTIYFGEGSWLTVV.